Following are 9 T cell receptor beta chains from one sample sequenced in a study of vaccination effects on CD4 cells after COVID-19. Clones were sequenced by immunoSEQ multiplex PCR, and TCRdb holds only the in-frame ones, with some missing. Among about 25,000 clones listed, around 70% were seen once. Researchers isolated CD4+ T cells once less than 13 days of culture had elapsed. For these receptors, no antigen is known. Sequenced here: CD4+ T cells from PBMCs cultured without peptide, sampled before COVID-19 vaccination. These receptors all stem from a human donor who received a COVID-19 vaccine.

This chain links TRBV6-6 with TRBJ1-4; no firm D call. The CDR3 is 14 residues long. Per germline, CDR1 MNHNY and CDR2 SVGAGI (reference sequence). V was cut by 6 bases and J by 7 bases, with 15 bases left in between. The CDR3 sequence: CASSQQARGEKLFF. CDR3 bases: TGTGCCAGCAGCCAACAAGCCCGCGGTGAAAAACTGTTTTTT.

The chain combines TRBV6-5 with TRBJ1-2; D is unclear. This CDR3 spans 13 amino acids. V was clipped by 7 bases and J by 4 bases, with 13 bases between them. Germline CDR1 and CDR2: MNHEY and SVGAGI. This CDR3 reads CASILSLAYGYTF. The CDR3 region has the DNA TGTGCCAGCATCCTCAGTCTCGCCTATGGCTACACCTTC.

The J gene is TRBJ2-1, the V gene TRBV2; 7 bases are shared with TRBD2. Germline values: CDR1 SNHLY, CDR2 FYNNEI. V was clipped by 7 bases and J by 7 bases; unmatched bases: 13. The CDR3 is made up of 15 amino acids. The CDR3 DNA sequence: TGTGCCAGCATCTTGGGAGAGGGAGGGCCTAATGAGCAGTTCTTC. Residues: CASILGEGGPNEQFF. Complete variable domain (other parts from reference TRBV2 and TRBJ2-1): EPEVTQTPSHQVTQMGQEVILRCVPISNHLYFYWYRQILGQKVEFLVSFYNNEISEKSEIFDDQFSVERPDGSNFTLKIRSTKLEDSAMYFCASILGEGGPNEQFFGPGTRLTVL.

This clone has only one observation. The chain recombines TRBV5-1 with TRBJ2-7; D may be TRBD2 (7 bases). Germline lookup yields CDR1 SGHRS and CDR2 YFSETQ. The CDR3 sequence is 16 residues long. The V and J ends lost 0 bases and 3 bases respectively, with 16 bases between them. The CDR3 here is CASSLALVGGLYEQYF. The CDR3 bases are TGCGCCAGCAGCTTGGCCTTGGTGGGGGGGCTCTACGAGCAGTACTTC.

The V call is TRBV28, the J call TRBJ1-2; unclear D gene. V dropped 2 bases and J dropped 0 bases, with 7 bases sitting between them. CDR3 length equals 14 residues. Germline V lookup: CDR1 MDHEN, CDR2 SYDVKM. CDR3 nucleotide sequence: TGTGCCAGCAGTTTAAGGGTAACTAACTATGGCTACACCTTC. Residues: CASSLRVTNYGYTF.

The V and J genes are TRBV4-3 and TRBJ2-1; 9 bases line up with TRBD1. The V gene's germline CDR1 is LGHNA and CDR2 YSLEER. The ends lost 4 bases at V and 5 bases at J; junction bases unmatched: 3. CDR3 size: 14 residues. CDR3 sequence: CASSPRTGDNEQFF. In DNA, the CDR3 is TGCGCCAGCAGCCCTAGGACAGGGGACAATGAGCAGTTCTTC.

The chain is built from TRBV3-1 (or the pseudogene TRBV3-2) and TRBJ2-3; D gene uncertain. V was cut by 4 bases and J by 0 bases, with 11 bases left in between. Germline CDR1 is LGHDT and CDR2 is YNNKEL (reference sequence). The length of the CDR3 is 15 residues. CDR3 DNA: TGTGCCAGCAGCCGAAATAGTGTGAGCACAGATACGCAGTATTTT. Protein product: CASSRNSVSTDTQYF.

CDR3: CASSPRGGGASYNEQFF. The CDR3 DNA is TGTGCCAGCAGCCCGAGGGGCGGGGGGGCCTCCTACAATGAGCAGTTCTTC. The chain combines TRBV7-6 with TRBJ2-1; 9 bases align to TRBD2. After removal of 5 bases from V and 0 bases from J, the junction contained 8 bases not matched to a gene. CDR1 is SGHVS, CDR2 FNYEAQ, per germline. The CDR3 loop spans 17 amino acids.

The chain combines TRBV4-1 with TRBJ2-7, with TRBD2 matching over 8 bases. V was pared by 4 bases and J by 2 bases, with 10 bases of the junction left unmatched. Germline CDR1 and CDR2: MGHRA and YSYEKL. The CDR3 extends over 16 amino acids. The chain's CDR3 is CASSRNSGTSPYEQYF. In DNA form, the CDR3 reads TGCGCCAGCAGCCGAAACTCCGGGACTAGTCCCTACGAGCAGTACTTC.